The entry below describes one TCR beta chain. Germline V CDR1 and CDR2: SGHVS, FQNEAQ. This CDR3 is built from 14 residues. The V and J ends lost 6 bases and 8 bases, in that order; junction bases with no gene match: 12. The sample is drawn from a study of cytomegalovirus exposure and HLA in healthy donors. Primers included in the PCR were 60 Vbeta and 13 Jbeta primers. The assay was immunoSEQ multiplex PCR, and TCRdb's table has in-frame clones only and misses some. The repertoire has over 60,000 clones, 60% to 75% of them found once; the top ten carry about an eighth. This rearrangement joins TRBV7-8 to TRBJ1-2, with 7 bases aligning to TRBD1. This clonotype was sampled from a man between 65 and 80 years old in good health and CMV-seronegative. The sequenced material came from PBMCs. As DNA, the CDR3 is TGTGCCAGCAGTTTTACAAGGACAGGAAGCGGCTACACCTTC. This gives the protein CASSFTRTGSGYTF.